This T cell receptor beta chain was captured in a study of blood T cell repertoires in COVID-19. The assay was immunoSEQ multiplex PCR, and TCRdb's table has in-frame clones only and misses some. The sample includes around 220,000 clones, around nine tenths of them seen just once. The germline gives CDR1 LGHDT, CDR2 YNNKEL (reference sequence). This CDR3 is built from 16 residues. V lost 2 bases to trimming and J lost 6 bases; unmatched junction nucleotides: 12. Participant-given clinical history determined each cohort assignment. This TCR came from a woman aged 45-60 years with acute COVID-19. Sequencing was carried out using PBMCs or T cells enriched from blood (not recorded which). The chain uses TRBV3-1 (or the pseudogene TRBV3-2) and TRBJ2-7; 8 bases are a match to TRBD2. CDR3 coding DNA: TGTGCCAGCAGCCAAACGTCTCCCGGGACTAGTAGCGAGCAGTACTTC. Protein: CASSQTSPGTSSEQYF.